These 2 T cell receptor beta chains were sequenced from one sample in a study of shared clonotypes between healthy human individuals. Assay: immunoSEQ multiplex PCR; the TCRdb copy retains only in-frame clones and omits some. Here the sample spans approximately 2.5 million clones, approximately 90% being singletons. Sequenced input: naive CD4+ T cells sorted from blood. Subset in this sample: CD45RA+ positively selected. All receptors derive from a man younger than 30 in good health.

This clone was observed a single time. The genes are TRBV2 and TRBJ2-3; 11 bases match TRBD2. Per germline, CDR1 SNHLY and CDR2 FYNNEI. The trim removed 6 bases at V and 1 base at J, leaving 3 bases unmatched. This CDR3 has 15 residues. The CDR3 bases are TGTGCCAGCAGGGGACTAGCGGTCCGCACAGATACGCAGTATTTT. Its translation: CASRGLAVRTDTQYF.

CDR3 loop: CASSPDLIETQYF. The CDR3 DNA is TGTGCCAGCTCACCCGACCTTATCGAGACCCAGTACTTC. This sequence joins TRBV18 and TRBJ2-5; no reliable D call. V was cut by 3 bases and J by 5 bases, with 10 bases left in between. CDR3 size: 13 residues. Germline CDR1 is KGHSH and CDR2 is LQKENI.